This T cell receptor beta chain was observed in a study of sequential checkpoint blockade in melanoma. Background on the study: Arm A got nivolumab then ipilimumab; arm B the reverse, 1:1. Both treatment sequences were followed by maintenance nivolumab.

Documented treatment: randomized to nivolumab then ipilimumab (arm A) or the reverse (arm B). PBMC sorting kept live CD3+CD8+ cells without CD19 or CD56. Trimming took 3 bases from V and 2 from J, leaving 17 bases between them. CDR3 length: 17 amino acids. Germline V gene lookup returns CDR1 SGHTA and CDR2 FQGNSA. Clones were read by immunoSEQ multiplex PCR, and TCRdb kept only the in-frame ones, dropping some. The sample comprises about 32,000 clones, about four fifths of which are singletons, and 15% to 20% rests with the top ten. This clone was detected a few times. The sequence derives from a human donor with melanoma. Sequencing was performed on CD8+ T cells sorted from blood (inferred from file names), taken from a patient given nivolumab and ipilimumab in sequence. This chain joins TRBV7-2 and TRBJ2-1; D may be TRBD1 (6 bases). The DNA of the CDR3 is TGTGCCAGCAGCTTGGGGCCCAACAGGGACCCCTACAATGAGCAGTTCTTC. Translating it yields CASSLGPNRDPYNEQFF.